This T cell receptor (beta chain) was identified during a study of T cell responses to AZD1222 COVID-19 vaccine. Findings and caveats of the study: The donor group comprised mostly white British people and more females; the analysis possibly underestimated clonal diversity.

The CDR3 is made up of 16 amino acids. Germline V gene lookup returns CDR1 SGHVS and CDR2 FQNEAQ. Trimming removed 0 bases from V and 8 bases from J, with 17 bases in between. Comments on this clone: Its matching antigen is unknown.

The protocol was immunoSEQ multiplex PCR, while the TCRdb copy is restricted to in-frame clones and leaves out a portion. The sample consists of approximately 160,000 clones, about 90% of them appearing once. The V call is TRBV7-8, the J call TRBJ2-1; tentative D call: TRBD2 (6 bases). The clonotype originates from an adult in good health. Material: peripheral blood, obtained on day 0 of AZD1222 vaccination. DNA for the CDR3: TGTGCCAGCAGCTTAGCGGGGACTTCAAGACCCGATGAGCAGTTCTTC. The encoded protein is CASSLAGTSRPDEQFF.